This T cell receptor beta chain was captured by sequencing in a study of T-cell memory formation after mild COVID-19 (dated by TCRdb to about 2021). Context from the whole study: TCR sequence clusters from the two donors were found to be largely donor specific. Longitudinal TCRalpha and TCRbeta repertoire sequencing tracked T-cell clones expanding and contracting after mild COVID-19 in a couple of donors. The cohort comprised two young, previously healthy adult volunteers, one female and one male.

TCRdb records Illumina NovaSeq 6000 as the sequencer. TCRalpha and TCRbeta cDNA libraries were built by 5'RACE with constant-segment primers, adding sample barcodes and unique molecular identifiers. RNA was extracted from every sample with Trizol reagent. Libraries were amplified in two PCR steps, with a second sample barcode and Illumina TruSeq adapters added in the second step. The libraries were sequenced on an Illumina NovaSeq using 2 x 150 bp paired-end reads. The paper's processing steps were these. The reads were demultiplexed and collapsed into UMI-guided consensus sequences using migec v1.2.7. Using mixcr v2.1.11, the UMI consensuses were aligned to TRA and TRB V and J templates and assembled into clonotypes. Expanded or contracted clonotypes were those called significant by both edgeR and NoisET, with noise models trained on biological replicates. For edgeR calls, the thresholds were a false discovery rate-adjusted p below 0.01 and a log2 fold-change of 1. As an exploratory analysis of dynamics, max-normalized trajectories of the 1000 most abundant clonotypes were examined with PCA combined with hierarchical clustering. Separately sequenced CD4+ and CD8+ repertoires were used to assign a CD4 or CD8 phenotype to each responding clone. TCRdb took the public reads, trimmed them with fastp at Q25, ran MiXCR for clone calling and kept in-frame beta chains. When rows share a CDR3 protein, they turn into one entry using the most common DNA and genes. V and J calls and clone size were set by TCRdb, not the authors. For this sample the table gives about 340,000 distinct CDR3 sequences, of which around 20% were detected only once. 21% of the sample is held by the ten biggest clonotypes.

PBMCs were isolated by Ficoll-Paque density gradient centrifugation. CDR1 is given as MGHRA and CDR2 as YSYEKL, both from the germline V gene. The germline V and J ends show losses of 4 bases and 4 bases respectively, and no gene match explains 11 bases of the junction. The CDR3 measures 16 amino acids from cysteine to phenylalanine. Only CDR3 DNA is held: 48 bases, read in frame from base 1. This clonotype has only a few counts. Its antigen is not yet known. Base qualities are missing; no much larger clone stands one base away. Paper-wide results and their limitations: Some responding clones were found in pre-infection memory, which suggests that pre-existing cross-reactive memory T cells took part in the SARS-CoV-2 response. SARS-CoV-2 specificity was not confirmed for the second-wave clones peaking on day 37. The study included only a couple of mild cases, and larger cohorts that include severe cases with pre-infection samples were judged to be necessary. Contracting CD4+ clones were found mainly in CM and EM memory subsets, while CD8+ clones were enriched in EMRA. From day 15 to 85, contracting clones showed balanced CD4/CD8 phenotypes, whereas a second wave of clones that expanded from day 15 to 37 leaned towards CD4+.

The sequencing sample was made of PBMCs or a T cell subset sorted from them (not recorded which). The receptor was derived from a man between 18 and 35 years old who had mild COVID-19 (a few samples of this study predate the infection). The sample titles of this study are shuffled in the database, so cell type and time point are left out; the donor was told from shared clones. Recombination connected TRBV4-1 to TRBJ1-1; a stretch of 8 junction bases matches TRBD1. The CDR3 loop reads CASSPYRAGGVTEAFF. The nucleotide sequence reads TGCGCCAGCAGCCCCTATCGTGCAGGGGGCGTCACTGAAGCTTTCTTT.